The clone carrying this T cell receptor beta chain was seen a few times. Its matching antigen is unknown. The entry originates in a study of T-cell memory formation after mild COVID-19. The V gene end was trimmed by 8 bases and the J gene end by 1 base; junction bases not matched to a gene: 3. Germline V gives CDR1 WNHNN, CDR2 SYGVQD (reference sequence). The CDR3 extends over 14 amino acids. General observations from the study: Pre-infection memory already had some responding clones, implying cross-reactive memory joined. There was no confirmation that second-wave clones peaking on day 37 were SARS-CoV-2 specific.

Sample barcodes and UMIs were carried by the TCR alpha and TCR beta cDNA libraries that 5'RACE generated with constant-segment primers. TCRdb passed the 5' RACE reads through MiXCR, listing each CDR3 protein once. The repertoire holds around 250,000 distinct CDR3 sequences, roughly a tenth seen once, with 20% to 25% in the top ten. The V gene is TRBV10-1, the J gene TRBJ2-3; 10 bases are a match to TRBD2. The receptor's source is a man younger than 30 who had mild COVID-19 (a few samples of this study predate the infection). Cell type and time point are not known. What was sequenced was PBMCs or a T cell subset sorted from them (not recorded which). CDR3 sequence: CASGGLAGTDTQYF. The CDR3 region has the DNA TGCGCCAGCGGAGGACTAGCGGGCACAGATACGCAGTATTTT.